This passage covers 7 T cell receptor beta chains from one sample sequenced in a study of blood T cells in healthy people across ages. Primed by a sample-barcoded 5' primer and a J-beta primer mix, a second PCR proceeded for 7 to 11 cycles. MiXCR, run by TCRdb on the 5' RACE reads, gives a single entry per CDR3 protein. The table has about 400,000 distinct CDR3 sequences, 52% seen once; the top ten hold 51%. The sample comprised blood. The receptors shown here come from a man aged 60 to 75 in good health.

The table lists this clonotype with a few counts. The chain has TRBV11-2 and TRBJ2-5; D not resolved. CDR1 is SGHAT, CDR2 FQNNGV, per germline. The CDR3 totals 13 residues. The germline V and J ends were trimmed by 1 base and 0 bases, with 3 bases remaining between them. CDR3 in amino acids: CASSLVYQETQYF. The CDR3 DNA follows: TGTGCCAGCAGCTTAGTTTACCAAGAGACCCAGTACTTC.

In its sample, this clonotype was seen many times. The chain carries TRBV7-2 and TRBJ1-6, with D possibly being TRBD1 (6 bases). CDR1 SGHTA and CDR2 FQGNSA come from the germline V gene. The V and J ends lost 2 bases and 7 bases respectively, with 15 bases between them. The CDR3 loop spans 16 amino acids. CDR3 loop: CASSLRRIGGNSPLHF. The CDR3, as DNA: TGTGCCAGCAGCTTACGGCGGATAGGGGGAAATTCACCCCTCCACTTT. Combining the CDR3 with reference TRBV7-2 and TRBJ1-6 gives the whole variable domain GAGVSQSPSNKVTEKGKDVELRCDPISGHTALYWYRQSLGQGLEFLIYFQGNSAPDKSGLPSDRFSAERTGGSVSTLTIQRTQQEDSAVYLCASSLRRIGGNSPLHFGNGTRLTVT.

The chain recombines TRBV20-1 with TRBJ2-3; 12 bases align to TRBD2. CDR1 and CDR2 from the germline V gene are DFQATT and SNEGSKA (reference sequence). Trimming at V came to 1 base and at J to 5 bases, leaving 4 bases not matched to a gene. The CDR3 has 15 amino acids. The CDR3 region has the DNA TGCAGTGCTAGAGCGGCTAGCGGGAGGGAAGATACGCAGTATTTT. It translates to CSARAASGREDTQYF.

The rearrangement uses TRBV12-3 or TRBV12-4 and TRBJ2-7; weak D call: TRBD1 (5 bases). V was cut by 3 bases and J by 6 bases, with 24 bases left in between. CDR3 length: 17 amino acids. The CDR3 reads CASSFLDSVSTFGEQYF. CDR3 sequence (DNA): TGTGCCAGCAGTTTTTTAGACAGCGTGAGTACCTTTGGCGAGCAGTACTTC.

V gene TRBV10-3 combines with J gene TRBJ2-4; D unresolved. The J call may be wrong; the DNA end is better matched by TRBJ2-7. Germline assignment: CDR1 ENHRY and CDR2 SYGVKD. CDR3 length: 13 amino acids. CDR3 protein: CAISSLASYEQYF. As DNA, the CDR3 is TGTGCCATCAGTTCCCTGGCTTCCTACGAGCAGTACTTC.

This clonotype was found a few times. Possible read error: a much larger clone is one base away. CDR3 in amino acids: CASSQGLYEQYF. The CDR3 nucleotides are TGTGCCAGCAGCCAAGGGTTGTACGAGCAGTACTTC. The J gene is TRBJ2-5, the V gene TRBV3-1; D call uncertain. The J call is in doubt because the DNA end fits TRBJ2-7 better. Germline CDR1 and CDR2: LGHDT and YNNKEL (reference sequence). The CDR3 totals 12 residues.

Remarks on this clonotype: Here the CDR3 omits its conserved ending phenylalanine or tryptophan, so a read error is the likely source. The CDR3 sequence is CASSQDNTLAKNIQYL. CDR3 bases: TGTGCCAGCAGCCAAGATAATACACTAGCCAAAAACATTCAGTACCTC. The chain recombines TRBV3-1 with TRBJ2-4; D remains unclear. V shed 0 bases and J shed 0 bases, with 9 bases lying between them. The CDR3 totals 16 residues. CDR1 LGHDT and CDR2 YNNKEL come from the germline V gene (reference sequence).